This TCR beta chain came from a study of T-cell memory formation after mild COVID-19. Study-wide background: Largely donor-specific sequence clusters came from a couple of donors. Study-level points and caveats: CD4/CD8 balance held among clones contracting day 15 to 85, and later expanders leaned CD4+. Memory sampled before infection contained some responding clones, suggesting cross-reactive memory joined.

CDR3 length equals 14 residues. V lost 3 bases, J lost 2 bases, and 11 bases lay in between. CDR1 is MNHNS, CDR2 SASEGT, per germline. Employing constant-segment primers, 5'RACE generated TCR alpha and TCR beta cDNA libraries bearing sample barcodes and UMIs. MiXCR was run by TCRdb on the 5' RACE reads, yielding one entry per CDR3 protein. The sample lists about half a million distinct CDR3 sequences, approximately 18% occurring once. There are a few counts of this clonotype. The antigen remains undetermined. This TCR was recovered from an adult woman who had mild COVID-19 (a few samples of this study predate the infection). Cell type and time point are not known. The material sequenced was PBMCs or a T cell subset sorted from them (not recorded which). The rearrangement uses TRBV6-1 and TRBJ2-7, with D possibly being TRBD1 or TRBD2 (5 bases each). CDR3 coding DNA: TGTGCCAGCAGTGACCCGGGACGCCCCTACGAGCAGTACTTC. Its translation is CASSDPGRPYEQYF.